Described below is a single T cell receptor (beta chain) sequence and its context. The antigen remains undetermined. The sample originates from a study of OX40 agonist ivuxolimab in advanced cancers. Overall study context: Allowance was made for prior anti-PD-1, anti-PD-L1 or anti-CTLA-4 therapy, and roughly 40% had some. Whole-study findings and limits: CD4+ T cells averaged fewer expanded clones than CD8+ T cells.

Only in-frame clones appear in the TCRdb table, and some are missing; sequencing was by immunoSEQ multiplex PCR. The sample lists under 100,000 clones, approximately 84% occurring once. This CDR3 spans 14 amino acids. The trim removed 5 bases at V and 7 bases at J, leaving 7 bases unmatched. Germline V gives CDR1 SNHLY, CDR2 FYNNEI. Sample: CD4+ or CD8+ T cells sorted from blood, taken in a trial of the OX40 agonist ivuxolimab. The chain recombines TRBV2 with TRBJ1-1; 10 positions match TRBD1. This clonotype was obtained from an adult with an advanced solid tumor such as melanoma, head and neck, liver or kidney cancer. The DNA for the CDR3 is TGTGCCAGCAGTCTCGGGACAGGGGTCATTGAAGCTTTCTTT. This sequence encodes CASSLGTGVIEAFF.